This paragraph reports one TCR beta chain. Its antigen remains unidentified. The junction shows a germline mismatch at one end, possibly a read error. The CDR3 has 14 amino acids. CDR1 ENHRY and CDR2 SYGVKD come from the germline V gene. This entry is derived from a study of Graves' ophthalmopathy and Graves' hyperthyroidism. Study-wide background: If no ophthalmopathy appeared within 18 months of follow-up, hyperthyroidism was termed stable.

Overall study findings and caveats: Clonotypes were expanded in thyroid at above 0.001 frequency, and most also appeared in blood. The study's model predicted ophthalmopathy progression at about 64% sensitivity and 72% to 85% specificity.

Beta-chain TCR CDR3 regions were amplified from RNA transcripts. HTBI primers served in a first-round RT-PCR, which a second-round multiplex PCR followed. TCRdb called the multiplex PCR reads again in MiXCR, with one record for every CDR3 protein. The sample lists some 1.1 million distinct CDR3 sequences, about 35% occurring once. Material: peripheral blood or thyroid tissue (not recorded which). The chain is built from TRBV10-3 and TRBJ2-2; no clear D. The TCR comes from an adult man with Graves' hyperthyroidism. The CDR3 sequence is CASSSTPNTGELFF. DNA of the CDR3: TGTGCCAGCAGTTCGACACCCAACACCGGGGAGCTGTTTTTT.